This T cell receptor beta chain was identified during a study of Ad26.COV2.S vaccination and SARS-CoV-2 variants. As for the study in general: Ad26.COV2.S shots went into the muscle once or twice, 56 days apart.

Trimming cost V 2 bases and J 5 bases; bases outside gene matches: 8. Germline assignment: CDR1 SGHNT and CDR2 YYREEE (reference sequence). This CDR3 region has 15 residues. Treatment here: over 15 received Ad26.COV2.S at low or high dose, single or two shots; 5 received placebo; per-sample allocation not given. Specimens were obtained on day 63 following the first vaccine or placebo injection. Sequencing was performed with immunoSEQ multiplex PCR; in TCRdb, only in-frame clones are kept and a portion is missing. The sample lists 350,000 to 500,000 clones, about 90% seen once, with 4.3% in the top ten.

The genes are TRBV5-4 and TRBJ2-5; 8 bases align to TRBD2. The TCR comes from a person aged 18 to 59 who received the Ad26.COV2.S COVID-19 vaccine or a placebo. This specimen was peripheral blood, taken in a trial of Ad26.COV2.S vaccine versus placebo. The CDR3 sequence: CASSFGTSLVETQYF. The CDR3 DNA sequence: TGTGCCAGCAGCTTCGGGACTAGTTTAGTGGAGACCCAGTACTTC.